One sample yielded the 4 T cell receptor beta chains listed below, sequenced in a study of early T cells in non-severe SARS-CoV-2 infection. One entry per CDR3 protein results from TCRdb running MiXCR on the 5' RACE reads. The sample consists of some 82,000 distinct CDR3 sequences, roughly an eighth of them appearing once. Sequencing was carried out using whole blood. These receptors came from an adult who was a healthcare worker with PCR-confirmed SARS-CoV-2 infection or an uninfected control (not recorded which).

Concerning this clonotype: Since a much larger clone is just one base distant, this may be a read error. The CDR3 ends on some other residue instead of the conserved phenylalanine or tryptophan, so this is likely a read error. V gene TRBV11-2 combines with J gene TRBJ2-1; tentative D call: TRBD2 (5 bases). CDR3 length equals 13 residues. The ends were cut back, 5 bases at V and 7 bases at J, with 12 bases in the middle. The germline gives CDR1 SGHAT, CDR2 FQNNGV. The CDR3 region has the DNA TGTGCCAGCAGCGTAGTGGGAGTAAATGAGCAGTTCTCC. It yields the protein CASSVVGVNEQFS.

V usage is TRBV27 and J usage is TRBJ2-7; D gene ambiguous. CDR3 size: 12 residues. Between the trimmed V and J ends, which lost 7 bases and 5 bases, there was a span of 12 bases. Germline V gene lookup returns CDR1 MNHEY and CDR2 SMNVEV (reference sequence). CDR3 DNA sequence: TGTGCCAGCATACAAGAGTACGACGAGCAGTACTTC. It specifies CASIQEYDEQYF.

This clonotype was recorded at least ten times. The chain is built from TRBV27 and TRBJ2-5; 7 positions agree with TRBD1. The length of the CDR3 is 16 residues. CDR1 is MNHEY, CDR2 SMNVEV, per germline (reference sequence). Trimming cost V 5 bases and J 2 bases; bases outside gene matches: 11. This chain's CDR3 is CASSPPMTGRQETQYF. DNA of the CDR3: TGTGCCAGCAGTCCGCCGATGACAGGGCGACAAGAGACCCAGTACTTC.

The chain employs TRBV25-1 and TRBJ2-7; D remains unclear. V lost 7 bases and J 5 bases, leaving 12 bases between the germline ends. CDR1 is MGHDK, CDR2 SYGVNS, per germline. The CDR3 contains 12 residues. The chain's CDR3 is CASTSLEHEQYF. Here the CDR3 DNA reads TGTGCCAGCACCAGTCTGGAGCACGAGCAGTACTTC.